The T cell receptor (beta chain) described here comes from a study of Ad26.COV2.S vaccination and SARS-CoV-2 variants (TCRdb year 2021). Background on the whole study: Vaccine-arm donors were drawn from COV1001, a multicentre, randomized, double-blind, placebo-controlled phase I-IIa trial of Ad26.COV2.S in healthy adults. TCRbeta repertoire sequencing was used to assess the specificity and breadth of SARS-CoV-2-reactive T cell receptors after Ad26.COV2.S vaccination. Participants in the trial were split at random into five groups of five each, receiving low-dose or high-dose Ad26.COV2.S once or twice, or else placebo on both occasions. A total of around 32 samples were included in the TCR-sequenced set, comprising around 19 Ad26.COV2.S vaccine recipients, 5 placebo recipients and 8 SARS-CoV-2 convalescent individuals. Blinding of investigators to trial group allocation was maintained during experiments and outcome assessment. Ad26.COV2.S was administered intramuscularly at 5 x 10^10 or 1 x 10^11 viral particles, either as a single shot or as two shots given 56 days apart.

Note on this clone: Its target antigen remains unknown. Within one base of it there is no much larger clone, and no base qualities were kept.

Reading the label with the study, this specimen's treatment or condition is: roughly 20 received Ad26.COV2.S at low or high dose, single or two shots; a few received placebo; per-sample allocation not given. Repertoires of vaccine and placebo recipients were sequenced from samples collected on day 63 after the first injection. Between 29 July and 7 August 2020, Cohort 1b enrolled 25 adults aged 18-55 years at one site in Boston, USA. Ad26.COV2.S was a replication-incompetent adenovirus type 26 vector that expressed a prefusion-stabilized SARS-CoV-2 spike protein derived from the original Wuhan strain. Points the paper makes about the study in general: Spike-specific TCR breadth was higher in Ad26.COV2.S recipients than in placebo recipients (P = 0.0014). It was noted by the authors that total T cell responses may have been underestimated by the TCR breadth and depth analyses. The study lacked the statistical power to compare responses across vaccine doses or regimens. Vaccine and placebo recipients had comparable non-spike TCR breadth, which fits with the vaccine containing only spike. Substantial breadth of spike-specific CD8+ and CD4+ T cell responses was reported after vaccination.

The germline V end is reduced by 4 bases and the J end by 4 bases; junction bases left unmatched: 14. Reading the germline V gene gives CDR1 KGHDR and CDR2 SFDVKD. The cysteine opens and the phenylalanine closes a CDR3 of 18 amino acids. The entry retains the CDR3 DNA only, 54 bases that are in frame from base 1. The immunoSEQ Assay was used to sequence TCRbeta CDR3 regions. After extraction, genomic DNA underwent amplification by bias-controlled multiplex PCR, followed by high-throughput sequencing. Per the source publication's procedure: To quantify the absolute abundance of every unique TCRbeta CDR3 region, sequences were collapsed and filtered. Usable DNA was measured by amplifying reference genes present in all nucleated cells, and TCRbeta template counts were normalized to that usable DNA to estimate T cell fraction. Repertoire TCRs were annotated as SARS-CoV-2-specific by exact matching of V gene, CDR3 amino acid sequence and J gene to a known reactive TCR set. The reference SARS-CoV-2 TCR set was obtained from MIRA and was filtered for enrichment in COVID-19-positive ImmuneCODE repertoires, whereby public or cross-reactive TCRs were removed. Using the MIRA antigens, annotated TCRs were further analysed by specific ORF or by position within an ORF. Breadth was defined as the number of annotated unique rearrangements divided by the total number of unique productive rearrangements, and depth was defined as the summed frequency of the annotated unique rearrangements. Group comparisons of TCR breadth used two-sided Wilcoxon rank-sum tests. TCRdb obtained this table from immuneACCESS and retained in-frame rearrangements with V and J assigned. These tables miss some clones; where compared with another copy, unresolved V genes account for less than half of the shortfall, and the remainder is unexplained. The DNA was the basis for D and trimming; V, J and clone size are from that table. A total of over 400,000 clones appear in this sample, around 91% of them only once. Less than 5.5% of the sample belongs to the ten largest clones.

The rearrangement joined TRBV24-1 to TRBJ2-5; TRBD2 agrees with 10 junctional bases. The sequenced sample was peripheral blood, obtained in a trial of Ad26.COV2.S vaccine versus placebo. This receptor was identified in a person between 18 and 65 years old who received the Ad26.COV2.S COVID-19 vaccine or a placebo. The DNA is TGTGCCACCAGTGAGGCTAGCGGGAGTAATTTGAGAGTAGAGACCCAGTACTTC. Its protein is CATSEASGSNLRVETQYF.